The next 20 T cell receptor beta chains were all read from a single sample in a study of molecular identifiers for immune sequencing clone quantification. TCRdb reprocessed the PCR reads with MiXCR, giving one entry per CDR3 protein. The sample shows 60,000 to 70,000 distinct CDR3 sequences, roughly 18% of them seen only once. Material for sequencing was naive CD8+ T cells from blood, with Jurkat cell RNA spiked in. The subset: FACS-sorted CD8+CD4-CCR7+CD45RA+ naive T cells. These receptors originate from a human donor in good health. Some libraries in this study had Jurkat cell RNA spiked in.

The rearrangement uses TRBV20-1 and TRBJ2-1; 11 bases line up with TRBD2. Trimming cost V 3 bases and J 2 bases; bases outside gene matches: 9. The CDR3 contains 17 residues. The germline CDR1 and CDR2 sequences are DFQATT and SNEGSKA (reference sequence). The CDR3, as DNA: TGCAGTGCTAGTGGTCCTAGCGGGAGGCTGGCCTACAATGAGCAGTTCTTC. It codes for CSASGPSGRLAYNEQFF.

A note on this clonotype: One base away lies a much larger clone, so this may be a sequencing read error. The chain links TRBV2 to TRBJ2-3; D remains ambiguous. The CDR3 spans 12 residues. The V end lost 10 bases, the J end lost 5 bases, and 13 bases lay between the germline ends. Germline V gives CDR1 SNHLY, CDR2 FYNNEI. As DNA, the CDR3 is TGTGCCATCAACACCAAAGGAGATACGCAGTATTTT. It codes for CAINTKGDTQYF.

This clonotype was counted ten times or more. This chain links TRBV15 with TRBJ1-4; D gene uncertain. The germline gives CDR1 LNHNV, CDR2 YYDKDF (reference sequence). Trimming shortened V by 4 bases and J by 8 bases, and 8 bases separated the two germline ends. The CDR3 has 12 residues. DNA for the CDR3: TGTGCCACCAGCATAAGCATGGAAAAACTGTTTTTT. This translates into CATSISMEKLFF.

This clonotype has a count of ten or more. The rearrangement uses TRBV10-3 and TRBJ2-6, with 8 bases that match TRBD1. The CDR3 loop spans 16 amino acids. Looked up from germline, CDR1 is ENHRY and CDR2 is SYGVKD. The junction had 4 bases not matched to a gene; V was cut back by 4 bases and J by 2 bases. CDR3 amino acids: CAISADRGAGANVLTF. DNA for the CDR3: TGTGCCATCAGTGCTGACAGGGGCGCTGGGGCCAACGTCCTGACTTTC.

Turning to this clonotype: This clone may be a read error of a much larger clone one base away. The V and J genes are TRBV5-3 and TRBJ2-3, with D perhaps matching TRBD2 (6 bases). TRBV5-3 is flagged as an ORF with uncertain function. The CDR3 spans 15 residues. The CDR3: CASSSGDSPTDAQYF. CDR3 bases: TGTGCCAGCAGCTCGGGGGACTCCCCCACAGATGCGCAGTATTTT.

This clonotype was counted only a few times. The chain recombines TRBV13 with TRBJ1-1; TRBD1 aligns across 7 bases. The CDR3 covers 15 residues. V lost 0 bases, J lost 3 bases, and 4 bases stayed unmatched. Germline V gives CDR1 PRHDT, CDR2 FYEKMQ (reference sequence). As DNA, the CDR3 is TGTGCCAGCAGCTTAGGTGCCAGGGGGGACACTGAAGCTTTCTTT. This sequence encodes CASSLGARGDTEAFF.

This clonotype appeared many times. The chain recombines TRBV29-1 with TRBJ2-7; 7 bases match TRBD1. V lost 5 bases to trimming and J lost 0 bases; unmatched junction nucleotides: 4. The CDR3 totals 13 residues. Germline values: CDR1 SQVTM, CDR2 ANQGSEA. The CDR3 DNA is TGCAGCGTTTCGGACAGGAGCTCCTACGAGCAGTACTTC. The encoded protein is CSVSDRSSYEQYF.

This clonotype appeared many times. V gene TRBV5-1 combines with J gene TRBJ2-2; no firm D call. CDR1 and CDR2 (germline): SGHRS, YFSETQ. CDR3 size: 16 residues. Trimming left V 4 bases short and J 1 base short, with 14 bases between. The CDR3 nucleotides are TGCGCCAGCAGCCTGGGCGGAAAATTGAACACCGGGGAGCTGTTTTTT. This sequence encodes CASSLGGKLNTGELFF.

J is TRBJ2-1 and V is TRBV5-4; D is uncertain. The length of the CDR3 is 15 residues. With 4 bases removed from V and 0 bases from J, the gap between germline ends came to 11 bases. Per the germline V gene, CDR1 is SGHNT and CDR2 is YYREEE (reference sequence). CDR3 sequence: CASSPDLSSYNEQFF. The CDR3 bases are TGTGCCAGCAGCCCCGACCTGAGCTCCTACAATGAGCAGTTCTTC.

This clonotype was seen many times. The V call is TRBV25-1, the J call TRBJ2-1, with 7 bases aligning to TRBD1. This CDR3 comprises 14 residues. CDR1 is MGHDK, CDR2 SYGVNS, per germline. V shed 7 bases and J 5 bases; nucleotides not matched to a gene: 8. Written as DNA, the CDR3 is TGTGCCAGCAACCCGGACAGGCCCCACAATGAGCAGTTCTTC. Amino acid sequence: CASNPDRPHNEQFF.

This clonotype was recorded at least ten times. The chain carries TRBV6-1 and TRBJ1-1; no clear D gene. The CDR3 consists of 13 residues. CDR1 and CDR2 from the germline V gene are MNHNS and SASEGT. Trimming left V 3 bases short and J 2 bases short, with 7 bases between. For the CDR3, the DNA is TGTGCCAGCAGTGAGAGGCTCAACACTGAAGCTTTCTTT. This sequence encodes CASSERLNTEAFF.

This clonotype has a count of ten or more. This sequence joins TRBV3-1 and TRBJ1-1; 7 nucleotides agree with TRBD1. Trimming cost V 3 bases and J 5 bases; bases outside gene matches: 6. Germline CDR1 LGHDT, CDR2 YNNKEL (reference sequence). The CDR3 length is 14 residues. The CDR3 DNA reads TGTGCCAGCAGCCAGACAGGGTACGCAACTGAAGCTTTCTTT. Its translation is CASSQTGYATEAFF.

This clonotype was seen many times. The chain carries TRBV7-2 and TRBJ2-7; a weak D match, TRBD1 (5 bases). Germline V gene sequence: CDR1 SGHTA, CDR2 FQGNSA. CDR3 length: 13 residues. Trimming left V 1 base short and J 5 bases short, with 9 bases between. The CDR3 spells CASSLVPGNEQYF. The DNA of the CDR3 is TGTGCCAGCAGCTTAGTCCCAGGGAACGAGCAGTACTTC.

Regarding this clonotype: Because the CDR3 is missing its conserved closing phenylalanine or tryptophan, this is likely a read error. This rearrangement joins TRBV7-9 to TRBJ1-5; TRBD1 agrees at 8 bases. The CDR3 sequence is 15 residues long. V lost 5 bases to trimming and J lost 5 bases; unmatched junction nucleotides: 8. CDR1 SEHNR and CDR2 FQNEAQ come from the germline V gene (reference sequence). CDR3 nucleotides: TGTGCCAGCAGCGCCGGCGGACAGGGCGATCAGCCCCAGCATATT. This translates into CASSAGGQGDQPQHI.

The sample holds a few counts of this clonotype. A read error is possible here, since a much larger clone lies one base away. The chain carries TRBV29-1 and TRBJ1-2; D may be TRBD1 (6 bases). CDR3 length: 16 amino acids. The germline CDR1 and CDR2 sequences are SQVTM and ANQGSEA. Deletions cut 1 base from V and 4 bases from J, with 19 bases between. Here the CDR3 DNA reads TGCAGCGTTGAAGGTCAGGGGAATGAGAGGAGCTATGGCTACACCTTC. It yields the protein CSVEGQGNERSYGYTF. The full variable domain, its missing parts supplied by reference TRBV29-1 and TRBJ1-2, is SAVISQKPSRDICQRGTSLTIQCQVDSQVTMMFWYRQQPGQSLTLIATANQGSEATYESGFVIDKFPISRPNLTFSTLTVSNMSPEDSSIYLCSVEGQGNERSYGYTFGSGTRLTVV.

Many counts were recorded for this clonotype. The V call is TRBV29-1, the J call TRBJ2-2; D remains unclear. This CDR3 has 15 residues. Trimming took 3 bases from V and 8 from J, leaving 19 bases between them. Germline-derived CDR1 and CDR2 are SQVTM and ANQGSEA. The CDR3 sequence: CSVDIAGVLGGELFF. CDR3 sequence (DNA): TGCAGCGTTGATATAGCAGGCGTCCTTGGGGGGGAGCTGTTTTTT.

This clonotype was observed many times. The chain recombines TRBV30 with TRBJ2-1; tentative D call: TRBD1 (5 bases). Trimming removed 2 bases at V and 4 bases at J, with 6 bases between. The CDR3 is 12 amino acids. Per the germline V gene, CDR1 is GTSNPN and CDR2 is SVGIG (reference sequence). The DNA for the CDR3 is TGTGCCTGGAGTAGGGGTTACAATGAGCAGTTCTTC. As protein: CAWSRGYNEQFF.

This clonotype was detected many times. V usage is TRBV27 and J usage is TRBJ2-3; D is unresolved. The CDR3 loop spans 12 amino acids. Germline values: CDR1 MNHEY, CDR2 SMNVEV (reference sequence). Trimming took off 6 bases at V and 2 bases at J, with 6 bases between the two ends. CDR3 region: CASSLITDTQYF. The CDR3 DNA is TGTGCCAGCAGCCTGATCACAGATACGCAGTATTTT.

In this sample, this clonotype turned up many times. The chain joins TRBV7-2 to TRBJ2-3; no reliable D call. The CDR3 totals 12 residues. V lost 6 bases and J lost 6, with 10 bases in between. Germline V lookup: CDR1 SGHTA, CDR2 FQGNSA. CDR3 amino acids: CASRATWDTQYF. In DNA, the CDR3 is TGTGCCAGCAGGGCTACTTGGGATACGCAGTATTTT.

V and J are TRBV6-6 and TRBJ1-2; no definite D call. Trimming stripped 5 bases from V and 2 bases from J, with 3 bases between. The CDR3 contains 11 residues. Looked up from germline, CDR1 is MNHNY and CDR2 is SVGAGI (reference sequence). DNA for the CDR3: TGTGCCAGCAGTGTGAACTATGGCTACACCTTC. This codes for CASSVNYGYTF.